This T cell receptor beta chain was found in a study of blood T cell repertoires in COVID-19. Followed over time, Seattle patients had been enrolled while infection was active. Measured with immunoSEQ multiplex PCR; TCRdb has only the in-frame clones, and not every one. The sample consists of 250,000 to 300,000 clones, about 90% of them appearing once. The clonotype comes from a woman aged 25 to 39 with COVID-19, enrolled during active disease. Sequencing was carried out using peripheral blood.

CDR3 nucleotide sequence: TGCGCCAGCAGCCAGTCCGGGACTAGCGGACACAATGAGCAGTTCTTC. Its protein is CASSQSGTSGHNEQFF. The chain carries TRBV4-1 and TRBJ2-1, with 11 bases that match TRBD2. The CDR3 sequence is 16 residues long. V shed 3 bases, J shed 5 bases, and the junction held 6 bases outside the gene matches. Germline V lookup: CDR1 MGHRA, CDR2 YSYEKL.